The entry that follows covers one T cell receptor (beta chain) sequence. The sample originates from a study of T cell changes during pregnancy in multiple sclerosis. Only in-frame clones appear in the TCRdb table, and some are missing; sequencing was by immunoSEQ multiplex PCR. The sample includes around 60,000 clones, 80% to 95% of them seen just once. Germline lookup yields CDR1 ENHRY and CDR2 SYGVKD. The CDR3 runs to 14 residues. V was pared by 6 bases and J by 9 bases, with 20 bases between. The receptor comes from a female donor with multiple sclerosis, enrolled in a pregnancy study. This material consisted of peripheral blood, taken in the second trimester of pregnancy. V gene TRBV10-3 combines with J gene TRBJ2-5; TRBD2 is a possible D gene (6 bases). This CDR3 is CAISQVADDAPQYF. DNA of the CDR3: TGTGCCATCAGCCAAGTAGCGGATGACGCGCCCCAGTACTTC.